This T cell receptor beta chain was identified during a study of cytomegalovirus exposure and HLA in healthy donors. Findings of the study overall: Cytomegalovirus association was listed for 164 TCR beta chains.

For this clone: Antigen: not known.

Amplification used 60 Vbeta primers and 13 Jbeta primers. The repertoire was sequenced with immunoSEQ multiplex PCR; TCRdb's copy has only in-frame clones and lacks some. The sample shows 110,000 or so clones, approximately 80% of them seen only once. The length of the CDR3 is 16 residues. The germline V gene encodes CDR1 MDHEN and CDR2 SYDVKM. The clonotype comes from a middle-aged man in good health and CMV-seropositive. V usage is TRBV28 and J usage is TRBJ2-5, with 10 bases matching TRBD1. The better agreement between TRBJ2-7 and the DNA end casts doubt on the J call. The sequencing input was PBMCs. The CDR3 region is CASSPSPGTGVYEQYF. Written as DNA, the CDR3 is TGTGCCAGCAGTCCATCTCCCGGGACAGGGGTGTACGAGCAGTACTTC.